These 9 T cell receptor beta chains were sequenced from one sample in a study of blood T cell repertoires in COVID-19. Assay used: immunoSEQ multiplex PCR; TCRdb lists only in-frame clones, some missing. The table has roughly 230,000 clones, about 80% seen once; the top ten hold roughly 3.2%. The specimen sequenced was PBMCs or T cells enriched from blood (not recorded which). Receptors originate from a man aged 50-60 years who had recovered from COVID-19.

The chain's CDR3 is CASTPGVGLADYEQYF. The CDR3 DNA follows: TGTGCCAGCACCCCGGGGGTGGGACTAGCGGATTACGAGCAGTACTTC. The chain recombines TRBV6-6 with TRBJ2-7; 11 nucleotides agree with TRBD2. Germline CDR1 and CDR2: MNHNY and SVGAGI (reference sequence). This CDR3 is 16 amino acids long. The J segment lost 4 bases and the V segment lost 7 bases, leaving 12 bases of the junction unmatched.

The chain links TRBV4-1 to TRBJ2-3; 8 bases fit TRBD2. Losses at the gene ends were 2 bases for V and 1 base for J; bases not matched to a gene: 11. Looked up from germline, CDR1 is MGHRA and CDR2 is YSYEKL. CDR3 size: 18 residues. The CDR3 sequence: CASSQIPRGGGGTDTQYF. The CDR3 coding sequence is TGCGCCAGCAGCCAAATCCCTCGGGGGGGCGGGGGCACAGATACGCAGTATTTT.

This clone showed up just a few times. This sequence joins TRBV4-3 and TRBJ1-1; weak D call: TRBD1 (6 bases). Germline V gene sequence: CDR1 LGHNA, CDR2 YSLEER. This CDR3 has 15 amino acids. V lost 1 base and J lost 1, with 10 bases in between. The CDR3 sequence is CASSQARQANTEAFF. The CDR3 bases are TGCGCCAGCAGCCAAGCACGACAGGCGAACACTGAAGCTTTCTTT.

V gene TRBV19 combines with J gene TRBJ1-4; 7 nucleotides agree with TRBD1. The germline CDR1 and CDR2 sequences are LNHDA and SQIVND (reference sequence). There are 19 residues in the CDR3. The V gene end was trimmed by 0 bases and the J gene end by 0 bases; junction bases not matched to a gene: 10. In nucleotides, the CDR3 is TGTGCCAGTAGTATAGACCGACAGGGACTTGATTCAACTAATGAAAAACTGTTTTTT. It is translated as CASSIDRQGLDSTNEKLFF.

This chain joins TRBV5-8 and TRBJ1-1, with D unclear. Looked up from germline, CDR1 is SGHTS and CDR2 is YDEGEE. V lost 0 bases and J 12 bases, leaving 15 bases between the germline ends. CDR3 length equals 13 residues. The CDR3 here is CASSLVPVGGTFF. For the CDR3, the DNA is TGTGCCAGCAGCTTGGTTCCCGTTGGAGGGACTTTCTTT.

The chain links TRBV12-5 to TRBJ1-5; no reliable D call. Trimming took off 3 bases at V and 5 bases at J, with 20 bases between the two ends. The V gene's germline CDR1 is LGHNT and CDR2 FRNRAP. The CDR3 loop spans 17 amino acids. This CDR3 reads CASGLWVGPGKDQPQHF. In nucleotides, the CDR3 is TGTGCTAGTGGTTTATGGGTCGGGCCCGGGAAGGATCAGCCCCAGCATTTT.

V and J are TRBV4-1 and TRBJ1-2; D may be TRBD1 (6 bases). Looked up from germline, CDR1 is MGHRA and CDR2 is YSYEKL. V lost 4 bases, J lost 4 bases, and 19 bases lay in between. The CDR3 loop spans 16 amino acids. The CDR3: CASSPLGGPRGYGYTF. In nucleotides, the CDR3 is TGCGCCAGCAGCCCCCTGGGGGGGCCCCGGGGCTATGGCTACACCTTC.

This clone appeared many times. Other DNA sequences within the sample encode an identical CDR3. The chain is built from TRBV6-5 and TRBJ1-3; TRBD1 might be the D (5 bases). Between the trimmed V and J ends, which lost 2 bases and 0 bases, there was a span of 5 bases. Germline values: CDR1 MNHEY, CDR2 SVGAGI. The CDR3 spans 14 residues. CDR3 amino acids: CASSYRGSGNTIYF. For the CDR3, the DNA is TGTGCCAGCAGTTACAGGGGCTCTGGAAACACCATATATTTT.

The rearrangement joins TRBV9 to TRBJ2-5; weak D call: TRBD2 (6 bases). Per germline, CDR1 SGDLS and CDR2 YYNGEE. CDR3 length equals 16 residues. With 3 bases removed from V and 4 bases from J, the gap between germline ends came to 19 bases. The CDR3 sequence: CASSGPGTPGGETQYF. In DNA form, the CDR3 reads TGTGCCAGCAGCGGCCCCGGGACTCCCGGCGGAGAGACCCAGTACTTC. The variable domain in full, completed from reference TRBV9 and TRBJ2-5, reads DSGVTQTPKHLITATGQRVTLRCSPRSGDLSVYWYQQSLDQGLQFLIQYYNGEERAKGNILERFSAQQFPDLHSELNLSSLELGDSALYFCASSGPGTPGGETQYFGPGTRLLVL.